This T cell receptor beta chain was recorded in a study of cytomegalovirus exposure and HLA in healthy donors. Study-level points and caveats: In a later analysis, TCR beta V- and J-gene trimming was associated with a missense DCLRE1C variant. Diagnosis of cytomegalovirus status made by the classifier reportedly showed high specificity and sensitivity. Fewer than 200 TCR beta chains were listed as cytomegalovirus-associated. A later analysis reported that several of the most significant clusters appeared to be linked to common viral pathogens, among them Epstein-Barr virus.

PCR primers comprised 60 Vbeta and 13 Jbeta primers. Generated by immunoSEQ multiplex PCR, the TCRdb table keeps only in-frame clones and is missing some. The table records about 190,000 clones, just under 75% of them present only once. To note about this clone: The antigen remains undetermined.

V lost 4 bases, J lost 4 bases, and 8 bases stayed unmatched. The CDR3 spans 15 residues. Germline V CDR1 and CDR2: ENHRY, SYGVKD. This sequence joins TRBV10-3 and TRBJ2-7; TRBD1 agrees at 9 bases. What was sequenced was PBMCs. This receptor was identified in a man aged 25 to 40 in good health and CMV-seropositive. The CDR3 nucleotides read TGTGCCATCAGTGTTTACCCGGGACAGGGTTACGAGCAGTACTTC. It specifies CAISVYPGQGYEQYF.